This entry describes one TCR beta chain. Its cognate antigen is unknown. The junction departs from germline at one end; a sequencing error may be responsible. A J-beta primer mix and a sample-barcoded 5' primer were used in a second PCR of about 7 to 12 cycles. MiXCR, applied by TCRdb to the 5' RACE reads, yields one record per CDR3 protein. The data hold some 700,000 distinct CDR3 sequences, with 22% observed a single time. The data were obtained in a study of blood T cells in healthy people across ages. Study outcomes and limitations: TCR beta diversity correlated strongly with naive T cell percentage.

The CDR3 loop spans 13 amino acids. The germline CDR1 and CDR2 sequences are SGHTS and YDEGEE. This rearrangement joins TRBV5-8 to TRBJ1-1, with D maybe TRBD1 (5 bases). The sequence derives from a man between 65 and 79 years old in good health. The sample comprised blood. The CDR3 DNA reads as TGTGCCGGCAGCTTGGGAGGGGATTTTGAAGCTTTCTTT. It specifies CAGSLGGDFEAFF.